This TCR beta chain is drawn from a study of OX40 agonist ivuxolimab in advanced cancers. Study overall: Averaging roughly 60 years in age, with a range of 23 to 79, the cohort was about 83% male. Three patients got partial responses; one had hepatocellular carcinoma and two had cutaneous melanoma.

With respect to this clone: The antigen is unknown.

Sequencing used immunoSEQ multiplex PCR; TCRdb keeps in-frame clones, though not all of them. This table has tens of thousands of clones, more than 85% appearing once. Per the germline V gene, CDR1 is MNHEY and CDR2 is SMNVEV (reference sequence). V dropped 3 bases and J dropped 9 bases, with 15 bases sitting between them. The CDR3 contains 14 residues. Study conclusions and caveats: CD4+ T cells averaged fewer expanded clones than CD8+ T cells.

The V and J genes are TRBV27 and TRBJ1-5, with a tentative D call TRBD1 (5 bases). The input for sequencing was CD4+ or CD8+ T cells sorted from blood, taken in a trial of the OX40 agonist ivuxolimab. The TCR comes from an adult with an advanced solid tumor such as melanoma, head and neck, liver or kidney cancer. CDR3 coding DNA: TGTGCCAGCAGTTTGACGGGGCCGGAGGGGCCCCAGCATTTT. The encoded protein is CASSLTGPEGPQHF.